The 32 T cell receptor beta chains below were found in one sample sequenced in a study of blood T cell repertoires in COVID-19. Assay used: immunoSEQ multiplex PCR; TCRdb lists only in-frame clones, some missing. The data show some 110,000 clones, about 85% seen once. The sample was peripheral blood. These receptors all stem from a man aged 35-49 years with acute or convalescent COVID-19.

The chain employs TRBV15 and TRBJ1-2, with a weak D call TRBD1 (6 bases). This CDR3 is built from 13 residues. From germline, CDR1 is LNHNV and CDR2 YYDKDF (reference sequence). Deletions cut 7 bases from V and 8 bases from J, with 17 bases between. The CDR3 DNA reads as TGTGCCACCAAAAAAACAGGGACGCGCGGCTACACCTTC. This codes for CATKKTGTRGYTF.

CDR3 in amino acids: CASSFPRSFYEQYF. Here the CDR3 DNA reads TGTGCCAGCAGTTTTCCCAGGTCGTTCTACGAGCAGTACTTC. This chain uses TRBV28 with TRBJ2-7; unclear D gene. This CDR3 is 14 amino acids long. Per the germline V gene, CDR1 is MDHEN and CDR2 is SYDVKM. Trimming took 3 bases from V and 3 from J, leaving 12 bases between them.

The V gene is TRBV6-1, the J gene TRBJ2-2, with 9 bases that match TRBD2. Germline lookup yields CDR1 MNHNS and CDR2 SASEGT. Germline trimming cut 3 bases from V and 7 bases from J; bases unmatched to any gene: 6. CDR3 length: 15 amino acids. The CDR3 here is CASSDLREGHGELFF. CDR3 DNA: TGTGCCAGCAGTGATTTGCGGGAGGGGCACGGGGAGCTGTTTTTT.

The chain links TRBV6-2 or TRBV6-3 to TRBJ2-7, with D possibly TRBD2 on 5 matching bases. The CDR3 runs to 14 residues. The V gene lost 0 bases and the J gene lost 7 bases, with 13 bases spanning the gap. CDR1 MNHEY and CDR2 SVGEGT come from the germline V gene. CDR3 DNA: TGTGCCAGCAGTTACTCGAATACGGGGTATGAGCAGTACTTC. The encoded protein is CASSYSNTGYEQYF.

This clone appeared a few times. The chain has TRBV5-4 and TRBJ1-1; no clear D gene. Germline CDR1 and CDR2: SGHNT and YYREEE (reference sequence). CDR3 length: 14 amino acids. The germline V and J ends were trimmed by 5 bases and 2 bases, with 13 bases remaining between them. DNA of the CDR3: TGTGCCAGCAGGATTGGAGGATTTAACACTGAAGCTTTCTTT. Amino acids: CASRIGGFNTEAFF.

The chain couples TRBV28 to TRBJ1-2; 7 nucleotides line up with TRBD1. Germline-derived CDR1 and CDR2 are MDHEN and SYDVKM. Trimming took 5 bases from V and 3 from J; bases not matched to a gene: 9. The CDR3 sequence is 15 residues long. The DNA of the CDR3 is TGTGCCAGCAGTACAACAGGGGCCTGGGACTATGGCTACACCTTC. This translates into CASSTTGAWDYGYTF.

V is TRBV3-1 (or the pseudogene TRBV3-2) and J is TRBJ2-7; a weak D match, TRBD2 (6 bases). There are 14 residues in the CDR3. Trimming took off 4 bases at V and 3 bases at J, with 13 bases between the two ends. In germline, CDR1 is LGHDT, CDR2 YNNKEL (reference sequence). The CDR3 spells CASSRQLANYEQYF. The CDR3 DNA reads as TGTGCCAGCAGCCGCCAACTAGCCAACTACGAGCAGTACTTC.

This clone showed up just a few times. CDR3 protein: CASSFTGNQPQHF. The CDR3 coding sequence is TGTGCCAGCAGTTTTACAGGGAATCAGCCCCAGCATTTT. The chain joins TRBV12-3 or TRBV12-4 to TRBJ1-5, with D tentatively TRBD1 (6 bases). The ends were cut back, 3 bases at V and 4 bases at J, with 7 bases in the middle. The CDR3 contains 13 residues.

The chain recombines TRBV3-1 (or the pseudogene TRBV3-2) with TRBJ2-5, with D possibly matching TRBD1 (5 bases). From germline, CDR1 is LGHDT and CDR2 YNNKEL (reference sequence). This CDR3 region has 14 residues. Trimming took 4 bases from V and 4 from J, leaving 13 bases between them. CDR3 loop: CASSPTWGGETQYF. The DNA of the CDR3 is TGTGCCAGCAGCCCCACCTGGGGCGGAGAGACCCAGTACTTC.

The chain joins TRBV7-3 to TRBJ2-5, with 9 bases lining up with TRBD2. Per germline, CDR1 SGHTA and CDR2 FQGTGA. V was clipped by 2 bases and J by 2 bases; unmatched bases: 6. The CDR3 runs to 16 residues. The CDR3, as DNA: TGTGCCAGCAGCTTACTTGGCGGGAGGGTTCAAGAGACCCAGTACTTC. Amino acid sequence: CASSLLGGRVQETQYF.

This chain links TRBV10-3 with TRBJ1-2; 9 positions agree with TRBD1. The germline CDR1 and CDR2 sequences are ENHRY and SYGVKD. The CDR3 has 13 residues. After removal of 6 bases from V and 4 bases from J, the junction contained 3 bases not matched to a gene. DNA of the CDR3: TGTGCCATCAGCAGACAGGGGGGCTATGGCTACACCTTC. Translation gives CAISRQGGYGYTF.

V is TRBV3-1 (or the pseudogene TRBV3-2) and J is TRBJ2-1; a weak D match, TRBD2 (5 bases). Trimming pared 2 bases from V and 3 bases from J, leaving 11 bases between. Germline loops: CDR1 LGHDT, CDR2 YNNKEL (reference sequence). CDR3 size: 15 residues. DNA of the CDR3: TGTGCCAGCAGCCAATTGGGGAGTGTCTACAATGAGCAGTTCTTC. Its protein is CASSQLGSVYNEQFF.

V gene TRBV5-1 combines with J gene TRBJ2-3; 11 bases map to TRBD1. CDR1 is SGHRS and CDR2 is YFSETQ in the germline V gene. CDR3 size: 15 residues. V lost 4 bases to trimming and J lost 5 bases; unmatched junction nucleotides: 6. In nucleotides, the CDR3 is TGCGCCAGCAGCATATCGGGACAGGGGGGAGATACGCAGTATTTT. This gives the protein CASSISGQGGDTQYF.

CDR3 loop: CSVDVRGSSYNEQFF. For the CDR3, the DNA is TGCAGCGTTGATGTCCGGGGGAGCTCCTACAATGAGCAGTTCTTC. V gene TRBV29-1 combines with J gene TRBJ2-1; tentative D call: TRBD2 (6 bases). The CDR3 runs 15 residues. V was trimmed by 3 bases and J by 0 bases, leaving 12 bases between them. CDR1 SQVTM and CDR2 ANQGSEA come from the germline V gene.

In this sample, this clone turned up once. The chain recombines TRBV28 with TRBJ1-6, with 7 nucleotides matching TRBD1. The CDR3 is 16 amino acids. The junction had 8 bases not matched to a gene; V was cut back by 4 bases and J by 5 bases. Germline V gene lookup returns CDR1 MDHEN and CDR2 SYDVKM. The chain's CDR3 is CASSSLRQGNNSPLHF. The CDR3 nucleotides read TGTGCCAGCAGTTCATTAAGACAGGGCAATAATTCACCCCTCCACTTT.

The chain recombines TRBV3-1 (or the pseudogene TRBV3-2) with TRBJ2-3; D possibly corresponds to TRBD2 (6 bases). The V and J ends lost 4 bases and 1 base respectively, with 24 bases between them. The germline CDR1 and CDR2 sequences are LGHDT and YNNKEL (reference sequence). This CDR3 spans 19 amino acids. The DNA for the CDR3 is TGTGCCAGCAGCCGCACCTATCAATATTCCGGGAGTGGCACAGATACGCAGTATTTT. It specifies CASSRTYQYSGSGTDTQYF.

V gene TRBV2 combines with J gene TRBJ1-5; 7 nucleotides align to TRBD1. The V segment lost 7 bases and the J segment 2 bases; nucleotides outside the gene matches: 8. The CDR3 covers 15 residues. CDR1 and CDR2 (germline): SNHLY, FYNNEI. The CDR3 sequence: CASTGDRAGNQPQHF. In DNA form, the CDR3 reads TGTGCCAGCACCGGAGACAGGGCTGGCAATCAGCCCCAGCATTTT.

V gene TRBV5-1 combines with J gene TRBJ2-5; weak D call: TRBD1 (6 bases). V gave up 3 bases and J gave up 1 base, with 10 bases separating them. CDR3 length: 14 residues. The germline gives CDR1 SGHRS, CDR2 YFSETQ. The CDR3 DNA follows: TGCGCCAGCAGCTATCAGGACAGCCAAGAGACCCAGTACTTC. Protein product: CASSYQDSQETQYF.

V gene TRBV15 combines with J gene TRBJ2-4, with TRBD1 matching 11 bases. The germline V gene encodes CDR1 LNHNV and CDR2 YYDKDF (reference sequence). CDR3 length: 15 amino acids. J gave up 5 bases and V 1 base, and 1 base lay outside the gene matches. CDR3 nucleotide sequence: TGTGCCACCAGCAGAGGGACAGGGGGCGAAAACATTCAGTACTTC. It codes for CATSRGTGGENIQYF.

The chain is built from TRBV30 and TRBJ2-4; a possible D gene is TRBD2 (6 bases). CDR3 length equals 14 residues. Trimming cost V 1 base and J 4 bases, with 11 bases left between them. Germline CDR1 GTSNPN, CDR2 SVGIG (reference sequence). The CDR3 sequence is CAWSEYSGKNIQYF. As DNA, the CDR3 is TGTGCCTGGAGTGAATATAGCGGAAAAAACATTCAGTACTTC.

The gene calls are TRBV7-3 and TRBJ1-2; 8 bases are a match to TRBD1. Germline V gene data show CDR1 as SGHTA and CDR2 as FQGTGA. Trimming removed 5 bases from V and 7 bases from J; junction bases left unmatched: 9. The CDR3 is 14 residues long. The CDR3 DNA is TGTGCCAGCAGCCTACATCAGGGGGCAGGTGGCTACACCTTC. Protein sequence: CASSLHQGAGGYTF.

The chain has TRBV21-1 and TRBJ2-3; the DNA was not compared with TRBD1, the D call given in the table. TRBV21-1 is a listed pseudogene. This CDR3 region has 16 residues. The DNA for the CDR3 is TGTGCCAGCAGCAATCCGAGACAGAAAAGCACAGATACGCAGTATTTT. This translates into CASSNPRQKSTDTQYF.

J is TRBJ1-2 and V is TRBV3-1 (or the pseudogene TRBV3-2); 7 nucleotides match TRBD1. The length of the CDR3 is 14 residues. Per germline, CDR1 LGHDT and CDR2 YNNKEL (reference sequence). The V and J ends lost 5 bases and 2 bases, in that order; junction bases with no gene match: 5. The CDR3 DNA reads as TGTGCCAGCAGCTACGGGACAGTCAACTATGGCTACACCTTC. It is translated as CASSYGTVNYGYTF.

This chain links TRBV5-4 with TRBJ1-4; no clear D gene. The CDR3 has 16 amino acids. CDR1 is SGHNT and CDR2 is YYREEE in the germline V gene (reference sequence). Trimming removed 0 bases from V and 1 base from J, with 10 bases in between. CDR3 residues: CASSLERTLTNEKLFF. CDR3 nucleotides: TGTGCCAGCAGCTTGGAGAGAACGTTAACTAATGAAAAACTGTTTTTT.

The genes are TRBV3-1 (or the pseudogene TRBV3-2) and TRBJ2-7; 8 positions match TRBD1. Looked up from germline, CDR1 is LGHDT and CDR2 is YNNKEL (reference sequence). The CDR3 length is 17 residues. J gave up 2 bases and V 2 bases, and 11 bases lay outside the gene matches. The CDR3 DNA reads as TGTGCCAGCAGCCAAATTGGGGTGGGGACAGGCACCTACGAGCAGTACTTC. Protein sequence: CASSQIGVGTGTYEQYF.

V is TRBV7-9 and J is TRBJ1-4; D is perhaps TRBD1 (6 bases). Germline CDR1 reads SEHNR; CDR2 reads FQNEAQ (reference sequence). The CDR3 covers 16 residues. Trimming took 2 bases from V and 7 from J, leaving 17 bases between them. The chain's CDR3 is CASSLTNRARGEKLFF. For the CDR3, the DNA is TGTGCCAGCAGCTTAACCAACAGGGCTCGGGGTGAAAAACTGTTTTTT. The full variable domain, completed using reference TRBV7-9 and TRBJ1-4, is DTGVSQNPRHKITKRGQNVTFRCDPISEHNRLYWYRQTLGQGPEFLTYFQNEAQLEKSRLLSDRFSAERPKGSFSTLEIQRTEQGDSAMYLCASSLTNRARGEKLFFGSGTQLSVL.

This clone was counted between two and nine times. V usage is TRBV18 and J usage is TRBJ2-5; a weak D match, TRBD2 (5 bases). The CDR3 sequence is 15 residues long. Trimming left V 3 bases short and J 5 bases short, with 16 bases between. Germline lookup yields CDR1 KGHSH and CDR2 LQKENI. The CDR3 protein is CASSPGEKPRETQYF. CDR3 bases: TGTGCCAGCTCACCTGGGGAGAAACCAAGGGAGACCCAGTACTTC.

This clone appeared once. The chain combines TRBV12-3 or TRBV12-4 with TRBJ2-7; 8 bases align to TRBD1. With V trimmed by 5 bases and J by 7 bases, 7 bases remained unmatched. There are 13 residues in the CDR3. The CDR3 sequence: CASSVTGVGEQYF. The CDR3, as DNA: TGTGCCAGCAGTGTGACAGGGGTTGGGGAGCAGTACTTC.

This clone was observed a few times. The J gene is TRBJ1-1, the V gene TRBV5-1; a weak D match, TRBD1 (5 bases). CDR3 size: 15 residues. Trimming shortened V by 5 bases and J by 0 bases, and 14 bases separated the two germline ends. Per the germline V gene, CDR1 is SGHRS and CDR2 is YFSETQ. The CDR3 region is CASRGGRLMNTEAFF. CDR3 coding DNA: TGCGCCAGCAGGGGGGGACGGCTAATGAACACTGAAGCTTTCTTT. Looking up the rest from reference TRBV5-1 and TRBJ1-1 gives the full variable domain: KAGVTQTPRYLIKTRGQQVTLSCSPISGHRSVSWYQQTPGQGLQFLFEYFSETQRNKGNFPGRFSGRQFSNSRSEMNVSTLELGDSALYLCASRGGRLMNTEAFFGQGTRLTVV.

The chain employs TRBV7-2 and TRBJ1-5, with D possibly TRBD1 on 6 matching bases. CDR1 is SGHTA and CDR2 is FQGNSA in the germline V gene. The V gene lost 5 bases and the J gene lost 4 bases, with 18 bases spanning the gap. The CDR3 loop spans 16 amino acids. The CDR3 here is CASSPRTATFNQPQHF. For the CDR3, the DNA is TGTGCCAGCAGCCCCCGGACAGCGACTTTTAATCAGCCCCAGCATTTT.

The chain uses TRBV9 and TRBJ2-1; 12 bases agree with TRBD2. Germline V gives CDR1 SGDLS, CDR2 YYNGEE. This CDR3 contains 19 residues. Trimming took 0 bases from V and 6 from J; bases not matched to a gene: 13. CDR3 loop: CASSVAPFQTSGSGNEQFF. The CDR3 DNA is TGTGCCAGCAGCGTAGCCCCTTTCCAGACTAGCGGGAGTGGCAATGAGCAGTTCTTC.

The rearrangement joins TRBV21-1 to TRBJ2-5; the D call in the table, TRBD1, was not verified against the DNA. TRBV21-1 is a pseudogene. The CDR3 has 13 residues. CDR3 sequence: CASKGQFQETQYF. The CDR3 DNA follows: TGTGCCAGCAAAGGACAGTTCCAAGAGACCCAGTACTTC.